Presented here are 8 T cell receptor beta chains from one specimen sequenced in a study of CD8 T cells in Susac syndrome (dated by TCRdb to the late 2010s). Receptor amplification or capture employed the immunoSEQ multiplex PCR assay. RNA was extracted using the RNeasy kit, and about 0.45 to 1 ug of the RNA was reverse transcribed with random hexamers. TCRdb took the public reads, trimmed them with fastp at Q25, ran MiXCR for clone calling and kept in-frame beta chains. Duplicate CDR3 protein sequences are folded into a single record with the most common DNA and genes. For this sample the table gives some 170,000 distinct CDR3 sequences, of which around 94% were detected only once. The leading ten clones occupy approximately 0.099% of the sample. The source material was CD4+ T cells from PBMCs. All receptors derive from a human donor with Susac syndrome.

The rearrangement joins TRBV29-1 to TRBJ2-1; 7 bases fit TRBD1. The CDR3 sequence is 14 residues long. V trimming: 3 bases; J trimming: 0 bases; junction bases outside the gene matches: 2. CDR1 SQVTM and CDR2 ANQGSEA come from the germline V gene. The DNA for the CDR3 is TGCAGCGTTGACAGGGGGAGCTCCTACAATGAGCAGTTCTTC. Its translation is CSVDRGSSYNEQFF.

The genes are TRBV5-1 and TRBJ2-2; a possible D gene is TRBD1 (6 bases). This CDR3 is 14 amino acids long. With 4 bases removed from V and 10 bases from J, the gap between germline ends came to 17 bases. Germline V gene lookup returns CDR1 SGHRS and CDR2 YFSETQ. The CDR3 spells CASSTGQGLTELFF. DNA of the CDR3: TGCGCCAGCAGCACGGGACAAGGATTAACGGAGCTGTTTTTT.

The chain uses TRBV10-2 and TRBJ2-7; the D gene is possibly TRBD2 (6 bases). The CDR3 loop spans 14 amino acids. Trimming left V 8 bases short and J 6 bases short, with 20 bases between. In germline, CDR1 is WSHSY, CDR2 SAAADI. The CDR3 region is CASPGLVGAGEQYF. The CDR3 DNA reads TGCGCCAGCCCCGGTTTAGTTGGAGCGGGCGAGCAGTACTTC.

The chain carries TRBV18 and TRBJ1-1; D is ambiguous. This CDR3 spans 11 amino acids. Looked up from germline, CDR1 is KGHSH and CDR2 is LQKENI. Trimming pared 6 bases from V and 2 bases from J, leaving 4 bases between. CDR3 amino acids: CASSPNTEAFF. The CDR3 DNA sequence: TGTGCCAGCTCGCCTAACACTGAAGCTTTCTTT.

This chain links TRBV29-1 with TRBJ2-1; 7 bases match TRBD2. The CDR3 is 10 residues long. The V gene end was trimmed by 7 bases and the J gene end by 9 bases; junction bases not matched to a gene: 3. Germline V gives CDR1 SQVTM, CDR2 ANQGSEA. The CDR3: CSGTSLEQFF. CDR3 coding DNA: TGCAGCGGGACTAGTCTTGAGCAGTTCTTC.

This chain joins TRBV30 and TRBJ1-4, with unresolved D. The V end was cut by 8 bases, the J end by 4 bases, with 8 bases between. Germline CDR1 reads GTSNPN; CDR2 reads SVGIG (reference sequence). The CDR3 loop spans 11 amino acids. CDR3 nucleotide sequence: TGTGCCCTGGAGTTTAATGAAAAACTGTTTTTT. Its protein is CALEFNEKLFF.

Written as DNA, the CDR3 is TGTGCCAGCTCACCCGTGCCGGCGGCTTACAATGAGCAGTTCTTC. Translating gives CASSPVPAAYNEQFF. This chain uses TRBV18 with TRBJ2-1; no firm D call. The germline V gene encodes CDR1 KGHSH and CDR2 LQKENI. The CDR3 loop spans 15 amino acids. Between the trimmed V and J ends, which lost 3 bases and 4 bases, there was a span of 13 bases.

The chain employs TRBV18 and TRBJ2-2; TRBD1 matches 7 bases. V shed 8 bases and J 1 base; nucleotides not matched to a gene: 4. The germline CDR1 and CDR2 sequences are KGHSH and LQKENI. This CDR3 is built from 14 residues. The CDR3 here is CASVGQENTGELFF. CDR3 DNA: TGTGCCAGCGTAGGACAGGAGAACACCGGGGAGCTGTTTTTT.